The source of this T cell receptor beta chain is a study of control samples from healthy donors and cancer patients. Using immunoSEQ multiplex PCR, the repertoire was profiled, and TCRdb retains in-frame clones only, with some absent. The sample yields 95,000 to 100,000 clones, around nine tenths seen once. The CDR3 covers 15 residues. Germline loops: CDR1 MRHNA, CDR2 SNTAGT. With V trimmed by 8 bases and J by 4 bases, 9 bases remained unmatched. Sequenced: blood. This sequence originates from a man younger than 40 in good health. The rearrangement joins TRBV6-4 to TRBJ2-1, with 9 bases that match TRBD1. CDR3: CASGRGTGNYNEQFF. For the CDR3, the DNA is TGTGCCAGCGGGAGGGGGACAGGGAATTACAATGAGCAGTTCTTC.